The 21 T cell receptor beta chains listed next were all sequenced from one sample in a study of blood T cells in healthy people across ages. A sample-barcoded 5' primer and a J-beta primer mix were used in a second PCR of about 6 to 12 cycles. Via MiXCR, TCRdb re-called the 5' RACE reads, giving one row per CDR3 protein. The sample includes over 1.5 million distinct CDR3 sequences, 49% of them seen just once. The sequenced sample consisted of blood. These receptors originate from a woman aged 40-49 years in good health.

V and J are TRBV6-2 or TRBV6-3 and TRBJ2-4; 14 bases align to TRBD2. The last part of the DNA fits TRBJ2-7 better; the J call may be wrong. Germline V CDR1 and CDR2: MNHEY, SVGEGT. The CDR3 is made up of 15 amino acids. This chain's CDR3 is CASREGLAGVYEQYF. Written as DNA, the CDR3 is TGTGCCAGCAGAGAGGGACTAGCGGGGGTTTACGAGCAGTACTTC.

With respect to this clonotype: Sequence at one end of the junction differs from germline and may be a read error. The CDR3 nucleotides are TGTGCCACCAGTGATTTTACAGATATGCAGTATTTT. Translated: CATSDFTDMQYF. The rearrangement uses TRBV24-1 and TRBJ2-3; no clear D gene. CDR3 size: 12 residues. The germline gives CDR1 KGHDR, CDR2 SFDVKD.

There are a few counts of this clonotype. The V call is TRBV6-2 or TRBV6-3, the J call TRBJ2-3; D gene ambiguous. CDR1 is MNHEY, CDR2 SVGEGT, per germline. V was trimmed by 10 bases and J by 6 bases, leaving 20 bases between them. This CDR3 is built from 14 residues. Here the CDR3 reads CAIKRSVAPDTQYF. CDR3 coding DNA: TGTGCCATCAAGCGTTCGGTCGCCCCGGATACGCAGTATTTT.

DNA of the CDR3: TGTGCCAGCAGTTTACTGTTTTTT. Translated: CASSLLFF. The chain combines TRBV6-6 with TRBJ1-4; D is ambiguous. This CDR3 contains 8 residues. Germline V gene sequence: CDR1 MNHNY, CDR2 SVGAGI (reference sequence). Deletions cut 4 bases from V and 13 bases from J, with 1 base between.

V usage is TRBV25-1 and J usage is TRBJ2-6; D may be TRBD2 (5 bases). Trimming shortened V by 6 bases and J by 0 bases, and 15 bases separated the two germline ends. From germline, CDR1 is MGHDK and CDR2 SYGVNS. The CDR3 has 17 amino acids. CDR3 protein: CASRGIEEGSGANVLTF. CDR3 nucleotides: TGTGCCAGCAGGGGAATTGAAGAGGGCTCTGGGGCCAACGTCCTGACTTTC.

This rearrangement joins TRBV12-3 or TRBV12-4 to TRBJ2-4; tentative D call: TRBD2 (5 bases). The germline V and J ends were trimmed by 11 bases and 5 bases, with 16 bases remaining between them. The CDR3 runs to 13 residues. This CDR3 is CACEAGTENIQYF. In DNA, the CDR3 is TGTGCCTGCGAGGCGGGCACGGAAAACATTCAGTACTTC.

This chain's CDR3 is CASSYSRQGATF. The CDR3 DNA follows: TGTGCCAGCAGTTACTCGAGACAGGGGGCCACCTTC. The chain couples TRBV6-6 to TRBJ1-2; 10 bases agree with TRBD1. Germline trimming cut 0 bases from V and 13 bases from J; bases unmatched to any gene: 2. Germline V gene sequence: CDR1 MNHNY, CDR2 SVGAGI (reference sequence). The CDR3 spans 12 residues.

The chain carries TRBV4-3 and TRBJ1-1, with a tentative D call TRBD1 (5 bases). This CDR3 comprises 15 residues. CDR1 is LGHNA and CDR2 is YSLEER in the germline V gene. Deletions cut 0 bases from V and 1 base from J, with 9 bases between. The DNA for the CDR3 is TGCGCCAGCAGCCAAGATTCGGGGCGGAACACTGAAGCTTTCTTT. It is translated as CASSQDSGRNTEAFF.

The CDR3 DNA reads as TGTGCCAGCAAGGAGACCCCGGGGGTTCGAGAGACCCAGTACTTC. Translation gives CASKETPGVRETQYF. J is TRBJ2-5 and V is TRBV27; possible D gene TRBD2, 6 bases. The CDR3 consists of 15 residues. Germline V gene data show CDR1 as MNHEY and CDR2 as SMNVEV (reference sequence). Trimming took 7 bases from V and 4 from J, leaving 19 bases between them.

This chain uses TRBV13 with TRBJ1-2; D not resolved. Trimming removed 1 base from V and 6 bases from J, with 12 bases in between. The CDR3 totals 14 residues. Germline CDR1 is PRHDT and CDR2 is FYEKMQ (reference sequence). The CDR3 reads CASSLDPFNNGYTF. The CDR3 DNA sequence: TGTGCCAGCAGCTTAGACCCCTTCAACAATGGCTACACCTTC.

CDR3 sequence (DNA): TGCGCCAGCAGCCAAGATTACAGAGTGAATTCACCCCTCCACTTT. Its translation: CASSQDYRVNSPLHF. The chain uses TRBV4-3 and TRBJ1-6; unclear D gene. CDR1 and CDR2 from the germline V gene are LGHNA and YSLEER. CDR3 size: 15 residues. V lost 0 bases to trimming and J lost 7 bases, with 10 bases between them.

About this clonotype: A much bigger clone sits one base away, suggesting this may be a read error. This chain links TRBV7-2 with TRBJ2-1; 10 positions agree with TRBD2. The end of the DNA aligns better with TRBJ2-7, so the J call may be wrong. CDR1 SGHTA and CDR2 FQGNSA come from the germline V gene. CDR3 length: 15 amino acids. The CDR3 DNA is TGTGCCAGCAGCTTTACTAGCGGGGCCTACAATGAGCAGTACTTC. Protein product: CASSFTSGAYNEQYF.

V and J are TRBV4-1 and TRBJ2-1, with D hard to call. Germline values: CDR1 MGHRA, CDR2 YSYEKL. The CDR3 length is 14 residues. V gave up 1 base and J gave up 10 bases, with 14 bases separating them. CDR3 sequence: CASSQVGTGKEQFF. CDR3 bases: TGCGCCAGCAGCCAAGTTGGTACTGGTAAGGAGCAGTTCTTC.

This clonotype showed up just a few times. The genes are TRBV27 and TRBJ2-1; D perhaps matches TRBD1 (6 bases). Germline CDR1 is MNHEY and CDR2 is SMNVEV (reference sequence). The V gene lost 4 bases and the J gene lost 2 bases, with 12 bases spanning the gap. The CDR3 runs to 15 residues. The CDR3 coding sequence is TGTGCCAGCAGTTCCGGGACAACCGCCTACAATGAGCAGTTCTTC. Amino acids: CASSSGTTAYNEQFF.

This clonotype was counted at least ten times. This sequence joins TRBV12-3 or TRBV12-4 and TRBJ2-3; TRBD1 might be the D (6 bases). The CDR3 extends over 13 amino acids. V was cut by 4 bases and J by 4 bases, with 9 bases left in between. The CDR3 sequence: CASSSRQADTQYF. The CDR3 nucleotides are TGTGCCAGCAGTTCAAGACAGGCAGATACGCAGTATTTT.

The V gene is TRBV6-5, the J gene TRBJ2-5, with TRBD1 as a possible D gene (6 bases). The CDR3 spans 15 residues. Germline V gene data show CDR1 as MNHEY and CDR2 as SVGAGI. V lost 1 base and J lost 5, with 14 bases in between. The CDR3 DNA is TGTGCCAGCAGTTACTTCCAGGGGTCGGGCGAGACCCAGTACTTC. Its protein product is CASSYFQGSGETQYF.

Turning to this clonotype: The junction differs from germline at one of its ends, possibly a read error. The V and J genes are TRBV6-5 and TRBJ2-7; no firm D call. The CDR3 is 12 residues long. Germline CDR1 is MNHEY and CDR2 is SVGAGI. Here the CDR3 reads CVSSSSIREQYF. The CDR3 coding sequence is TGTGTCAGCAGTTCATCGATACGCGAGCAGTACTTC.

This rearrangement joins TRBV4-3 to TRBJ1-5; 9 bases agree with TRBD1. Unmatched junction bases numbered 5, after V lost 4 bases and J lost 1 base. This CDR3 comprises 16 residues. Looked up from germline, CDR1 is LGHNA and CDR2 is YSLEER. CDR3 in DNA: TGCGCCAGCAGCCTAGGGACAGGGTTAAGCAATCAGCCCCAGCATTTT. This encodes CASSLGTGLSNQPQHF.

This clonotype appeared many times. The V call is TRBV29-1, the J call TRBJ2-7; a weak D match, TRBD1 (6 bases). The CDR3 contains 12 residues. Germline-derived CDR1 and CDR2 are SQVTM and ANQGSEA. The V and J ends lost 6 bases and 0 bases respectively, with 9 bases between them. CDR3 DNA: TGCAGCGTCCGACAGGCCTCCTACGAGCAGTACTTC. Its translation is CSVRQASYEQYF.

The gene calls are TRBV11-1 and TRBJ2-5, with D maybe TRBD2 (5 bases). The J call may be incorrect, as the DNA end agrees better with TRBJ2-7. The germline V gene encodes CDR1 SGHAT and CDR2 FQDESV (reference sequence). CDR3 length: 14 amino acids. The CDR3 is CASSLAIRRPEQYF. The CDR3 DNA sequence: TGTGCCAGCAGCTTAGCTATCAGGAGGCCCGAGCAGTACTTC.

This clonotype was seen a few times. The chain uses TRBV7-2 and TRBJ2-1, with TRBD2 as a possible D gene (7 bases). Looked up from germline, CDR1 is SGHTA and CDR2 is FQGNSA. The CDR3 loop spans 15 amino acids. V lost 7 bases and J lost 9, with 22 bases in between. CDR3 in DNA: TGTGCCAGCACCACTTTACGGGGGGCTGTCGGTGAGCAGTTCTTC. It yields the protein CASTTLRGAVGEQFF.